A selection of T cell receptor beta chains follows, all from one sample in a study of vaccination and CD4 T cells after COVID-19. No antigen is known for these receptors. MiXCR, run by TCRdb on the PCR reads, gives a single entry per CDR3 protein. The data show around 20,000 distinct CDR3 sequences, about 42% seen once. The source material was CD4+ T cells from blood, cultured in vitro, sampled before SARS-CoV-2 vaccination. The origin of the receptors is a human donor who had recovered from COVID-19. Both conserved end residues are trimmed from each CDR3. A D gene is named only where the DNA matches it firmly.

.	TRBV15	TRBJ2-1	ATSRVPGEQF
.	TRBV6-5	TRBJ2-1	ASSYGLVGDEQF
TRBD2	TRBV12-3/TRBV12-4	TRBJ2-3	ASSLERGGAGDTQY
TRBD2	TRBV7-9	TRBJ2-3	ASSLLAGGPIGTDTQY
TRBD2	TRBV6-4	TRBJ2-2	ASSELAGTGTGELF
.	TRBV10-3	TRBJ1-1	AIRENTEAF
TRBD1	TRBV6-1	TRBJ1-2	ASAGQGTYGYT
.	TRBV2	TRBJ2-3	ASRPDPDTQY
.	TRBV15	TRBJ2-7	ATSRDTRGEQY
.	TRBV11-3	TRBJ1-1	ASSLDTAGAF
.	TRBV5-1	TRBJ1-2	ASSLEGGYGYT
.	TRBV19	TRBJ1-5	ASSIGRGRSNQPQH
.	TRBV5-1	TRBJ1-1	ASSLVGTNTEAF
.	TRBV20-1	TRBJ1-5	SARELSSYQPQH
TRBD1	TRBV5-4	TRBJ2-5	ASSLQTGQETQY
.	TRBV7-2	TRBJ1-6	ASCTGTGGRSYNSPLH
.	TRBV5-1	TRBJ1-5	ASSLGINQPQH
TRBD2	TRBV4-2	TRBJ2-5	ASSQESASGSLETQY
TRBD2	TRBV7-2	TRBJ2-7	ASSPKEAGGEQY
.	TRBV12-5	TRBJ2-3	ASGLTTDTQY
TRBD1	TRBV5-1	TRBJ1-2	ASSSGQTYGYT
.	TRBV28	TRBJ1-4	ASQEARRNEKLF
.	TRBV5-1	TRBJ2-2	ASSLALDTGELF
.	TRBV19	TRBJ1-2	ASSALIRAGGYT
TRBD2	TRBV7-2	TRBJ2-7	ASSLRSGSIHEQY
.	TRBV20-1	TRBJ2-5	SAAGRSQETQY
.	TRBV6-5	TRBJ1-5	ASSYGGRGDQPQH